This passage covers 22 T cell receptor beta chains from one sample sequenced in a study of cytomegalovirus exposure and HLA in healthy donors. TCRdb keeps only in-frame clones here, not all; method: immunoSEQ multiplex PCR. The sample lists approximately 120,000 clones; approximately 95% were seen once. Sequenced material: PBMCs. These receptors were taken from a man aged 18 to 29 in good health and CMV-seronegative.

This clone showed up just a few times. This sequence joins TRBV28 and TRBJ1-2, with D hard to call. CDR3 length: 14 amino acids. Germline CDR1 reads MDHEN; CDR2 reads SYDVKM. V lost 4 bases to trimming and J lost 1 base, with 10 bases between them. The CDR3 sequence: CASSSSPLNYGYTF. The CDR3 nucleotides read TGTGCCAGCAGTTCTTCTCCCCTTAACTATGGCTACACCTTC.

CDR3 nucleotides: TGTGCCTGGAGTAGGATGGGTCGGGAGGAGACCCAGTACTTC. Translated, it gives CAWSRMGREETQYF. V is TRBV30 and J is TRBJ2-5; maybe TRBD2 (6 bases). Between the trimmed V and J ends, which lost 2 bases and 5 bases, there was a span of 15 bases. The CDR3 runs 14 residues. Germline CDR1 and CDR2: GTSNPN and SVGIG (reference sequence).

The CDR3 DNA is TGTGCCAGCAGTTCCGGGGTCTCCTACGAGCAGTACTTC. It specifies CASSSGVSYEQYF. The genes are TRBV7-2 and TRBJ2-7; D is possibly TRBD2 (5 bases). The CDR3 consists of 13 residues. Looked up from germline, CDR1 is SGHTA and CDR2 is FQGNSA. V was pared by 6 bases and J by 0 bases, with 9 bases between. Looking up the rest from reference TRBV7-2 and TRBJ2-7 gives the full variable domain: GAGVSQSPSNKVTEKGKDVELRCDPISGHTALYWYRQSLGQGLEFLIYFQGNSAPDKSGLPSDRFSAERTGGSVSTLTIQRTQQEDSAVYLCASSSGVSYEQYFGPGTRLTVT.

The rearrangement links TRBV6-1 to TRBJ2-1, with a tentative D call TRBD2 (5 bases). CDR3 length: 15 amino acids. CDR1 and CDR2 (germline): MNHNS, SASEGT. Trimming removed 8 bases from V and 4 bases from J, with 18 bases in between. DNA of the CDR3: TGTGCCAGCGCCCTTAGTGGCGGGTTTTACAATGAGCAGTTCTTC. As protein: CASALSGGFYNEQFF.

This clone was picked up one time. The rearrangement links TRBV4-2 to TRBJ2-7, with D possibly being TRBD1 (6 bases). This CDR3 spans 13 amino acids. In germline, CDR1 is LGHNA, CDR2 YNFKEQ. Trimming removed 4 bases at V and 5 bases at J, with 12 bases between. This chain's CDR3 is CASSPGTFNEQYF. The CDR3 DNA sequence: TGTGCCAGCAGCCCGGGGACATTTAACGAGCAGTACTTC.

This chain connects TRBV4-1 to TRBJ2-3; 12 bases fit TRBD2. The V gene end was trimmed by 2 bases and the J gene end by 5 bases; junction bases not matched to a gene: 14. The length of the CDR3 is 19 residues. Germline V lookup: CDR1 MGHRA, CDR2 YSYEKL. This chain's CDR3 is CASSQPLLAGGPGGDTQYF. The CDR3 DNA sequence: TGCGCCAGCAGCCAACCCTTGCTAGCGGGAGGGCCGGGGGGAGATACGCAGTATTTT.

The chain has TRBV7-9 and TRBJ2-5, with a tentative D call TRBD2 (5 bases). Germline V gene sequence: CDR1 SEHNR, CDR2 FQNEAQ (reference sequence). Trimming left V 3 bases short and J 3 bases short, with 11 bases between. This CDR3 spans 14 amino acids. CDR3 sequence reads: CASSFFTGKETQYF. The CDR3 DNA reads as TGTGCCAGCAGCTTTTTCACGGGAAAAGAGACCCAGTACTTC.

The V call is TRBV2, the J call TRBJ1-2, with 8 nucleotides matching TRBD1. The V and J ends lost 6 bases and 10 bases, in that order; junction bases with no gene match: 10. The CDR3 loop spans 13 amino acids. Germline loops: CDR1 SNHLY, CDR2 FYNNEI. Written as DNA, the CDR3 is TGTGCCAGCAGGATACTAGACAGGGGTGACTACACCTTC. Protein: CASRILDRGDYTF.

This chain joins TRBV5-6 and TRBJ2-7; possible D gene TRBD1, 5 bases. CDR3 size: 14 residues. Per the germline V gene, CDR1 is SGHDT and CDR2 is YYEEEE. The ends were cut back, 0 bases at V and 1 base at J, with 8 bases in the middle. This CDR3 is CASSLGQRSYEQYF. Written as DNA, the CDR3 is TGTGCCAGCAGCTTGGGACAGAGATCCTACGAGCAGTACTTC.

J is TRBJ1-2 and V is TRBV27; TRBD1 matches at 9 bases. The CDR3 spans 17 residues. From germline, CDR1 is MNHEY and CDR2 SMNVEV (reference sequence). V was pared by 6 bases and J by 6 bases, with 17 bases of the junction left unmatched. This CDR3 reads CASSLDPGQGTGHGYTF. Here the CDR3 DNA reads TGTGCCAGCAGCCTAGACCCGGGACAGGGCACGGGCCATGGCTACACCTTC.

This sequence joins TRBV6-6 and TRBJ1-2, with a tentative D call TRBD1 (6 bases). Germline V gene lookup returns CDR1 MNHNY and CDR2 SVGAGI (reference sequence). This CDR3 spans 16 amino acids. Trimming pared 4 bases from V and 4 bases from J, leaving 19 bases between. The CDR3 DNA sequence: TGTGCCAGCAGTTCCCCGCCCACAGGGCACCCCTATGGCTACACCTTC. Translating gives CASSSPPTGHPYGYTF.

This chain uses TRBV13 with TRBJ2-1, with a weak D call TRBD2 (7 bases). This CDR3 has 15 residues. The germline CDR1 and CDR2 sequences are PRHDT and FYEKMQ (reference sequence). The V end lost 5 bases, the J end lost 3 bases, and 14 bases lay between the germline ends. The CDR3 reads CASSLQGTNYNEQFF. The CDR3 DNA sequence: TGTGCCAGCAGCCTGCAGGGGACTAACTACAATGAGCAGTTCTTC. Variable domain in full (rest from reference TRBV13 and TRBJ2-1): AAGVIQSPRHLIKEKRETATLKCYPIPRHDTVYWYQQGPGQDPQFLISFYEKMQSDKGSIPDRFSAQQFSDYHSELNMSSLELGDSALYFCASSLQGTNYNEQFFGPGTRLTVL.

CDR3 sequence (DNA): TGTGCCAGCAGTTTGTCCGGGACCTACGAGCAGTACTTC. Protein: CASSLSGTYEQYF. The chain couples TRBV28 to TRBJ2-7, with D perhaps matching TRBD2 (5 bases). The germline V gene encodes CDR1 MDHEN and CDR2 SYDVKM. The V end lost 3 bases, the J end lost 2 bases, and 8 bases lay between the germline ends. The CDR3 is 13 amino acids.

The chain carries TRBV29-1 and TRBJ1-2, with D perhaps TRBD1 (5 bases). The CDR3 covers 13 residues. V lost 5 bases and J 2 bases, leaving 12 bases between the germline ends. Germline loops: CDR1 SQVTM, CDR2 ANQGSEA. This CDR3 is CSVRSAGNYGYTF. As DNA, the CDR3 is TGCAGCGTTCGAAGCGCAGGGAACTATGGCTACACCTTC.

The genes are TRBV6-5 and TRBJ2-7, with 9 bases aligning to TRBD2. The V and J ends lost 6 bases and 7 bases, in that order; junction bases with no gene match: 13. The CDR3 covers 15 residues. Germline V CDR1 and CDR2: MNHEY, SVGAGI. The CDR3 here is CASSNSYSGRREQYF. The CDR3 region has the DNA TGTGCCAGCAGCAACTCATATAGCGGGAGACGAGAGCAGTACTTC.

CDR3 DNA sequence: TGTGCCAGCTTCAGGACAGAGCTTACCGAAGCTTTCTTT. The encoded protein is CASFRTELTEAFF. The chain carries TRBV6-1 and TRBJ1-1; TRBD1 is a possible D gene (6 bases). The V end was cut by 8 bases, the J end by 8 bases, with 18 bases between. Germline V gene lookup returns CDR1 MNHNS and CDR2 SASEGT. This CDR3 contains 13 residues.

The chain is built from TRBV13 and TRBJ1-2, with unresolved D. V was pared by 5 bases and J by 1 base, with 8 bases between. CDR1 is PRHDT, CDR2 FYEKMQ, per germline (reference sequence). The CDR3 loop spans 13 amino acids. Here the CDR3 reads CASSLPDNYGYTF. In DNA, the CDR3 is TGTGCCAGCAGCCTCCCAGATAACTATGGCTACACCTTC.

V and J are TRBV5-1 and TRBJ2-5, with a tentative D call TRBD2 (6 bases). Trimming pared 6 bases from V and 2 bases from J, leaving 20 bases between. The length of the CDR3 is 16 residues. Germline assignment: CDR1 SGHRS and CDR2 YFSETQ. CDR3 loop: CASTLFPGLAQETQYF. The CDR3 nucleotides are TGCGCCAGCACCCTCTTCCCGGGACTGGCACAAGAGACCCAGTACTTC.

This chain joins TRBV27 and TRBJ2-1; D remains unclear. Germline CDR1 reads MNHEY; CDR2 reads SMNVEV (reference sequence). V dropped 5 bases and J dropped 2 bases, with 10 bases sitting between them. The CDR3 covers 14 residues. In DNA, the CDR3 is TGTGCCAGCAGTCTAAGCGCAACCTACAATGAGCAGTTCTTC. Its translation: CASSLSATYNEQFF.

The chain links TRBV11-2 to TRBJ2-1, with 8 bases that match TRBD2. The V gene's germline CDR1 is SGHAT and CDR2 FQNNGV. This CDR3 spans 15 amino acids. Trimming took 1 base from V and 15 from J; bases not matched to a gene: 14. CDR3 coding DNA: TGTGCCAGCAGCTTAGTCTCTGGGACTAGTCTATTTCCGTTCTTC. This codes for CASSLVSGTSLFPFF.

This chain joins TRBV7-8 and TRBJ2-2, with 7 bases fitting TRBD1. Per the germline V gene, CDR1 is SGHVS and CDR2 is FQNEAQ. V trimming: 5 bases; J trimming: 2 bases; junction bases outside the gene matches: 5. The CDR3 length is 15 residues. The CDR3 sequence: CASSPGQTNTGELFF. CDR3 bases: TGTGCCAGCAGCCCGGGACAGACTAACACCGGGGAGCTGTTTTTT.

The chain has TRBV4-1 and TRBJ1-2; D not certain. There are 12 residues in the CDR3. V shed 2 bases and J shed 4 bases, with 5 bases lying between them. Germline CDR1 is MGHRA and CDR2 is YSYEKL. The CDR3: CASSQSGYGYTF. The CDR3 DNA follows: TGCGCCAGCAGCCAATCGGGCTATGGCTACACCTTC.